These 6 T cell receptor beta chains share one sample of origin, sequenced in a study of cytomegalovirus exposure and HLA in healthy donors. 60 Vbeta and 13 Jbeta primers were used in PCR. Using immunoSEQ multiplex PCR, the repertoire was profiled, and TCRdb retains in-frame clones only, with some absent. The sample yields tens of thousands of clones, about four fifths seen once. Sequencing was done on a sample of PBMCs. The receptors stem from a woman under 30 in good health and CMV-seropositive.

The chain combines TRBV11-3 with TRBJ2-1; 7 bases align to TRBD2. After removal of 1 base from V and 9 bases from J, the junction contained 3 bases not matched to a gene. Germline CDR1 reads SGHNT; CDR2 reads YENEEA. CDR3 length equals 13 residues. CDR3 sequence (DNA): TGTGCCAGCAGCTTAGCGGCTAGCGGTGAGCAGTTCTTC. Its protein is CASSLAASGEQFF.

V gene TRBV7-2 combines with J gene TRBJ2-7; 7 bases are a match to TRBD2. The V gene end was trimmed by 2 bases and the J gene end by 3 bases; junction bases not matched to a gene: 13. The CDR3 contains 17 residues. CDR1 is SGHTA and CDR2 is FQGNSA in the germline V gene. CDR3 region: CASSLLGAGEGGYEQYF. The CDR3 bases are TGTGCCAGCAGCTTACTAGGGGCGGGGGAAGGAGGCTACGAGCAGTACTTC.

J is TRBJ1-4 and V is TRBV28, with 7 bases lining up with TRBD1. The CDR3 is 14 amino acids. The V gene's germline CDR1 is MDHEN and CDR2 SYDVKM. V shed 5 bases and J 4 bases; nucleotides not matched to a gene: 4. The CDR3 DNA reads as TGTGCCAGCAGTCCGGGACAGAGTAATGAAAAACTGTTTTTT. Translated: CASSPGQSNEKLFF. Using reference TRBV28 and TRBJ1-4 for the parts outside the CDR3, the full variable domain is DVKVTQSSRYLVKRTGEKVFLECVQDMDHENMFWYRQDPGLGLRLIYFSYDVKMKEKGDIPEGYSVSREKKERFSLILESASTNQTSMYLCASSPGQSNEKLFFGSGTQLSVL.

The chain carries TRBV2 and TRBJ1-2; D gene uncertain. The CDR3 totals 15 residues. CDR1 and CDR2 from the germline V gene are SNHLY and FYNNEI. V dropped 7 bases and J dropped 4 bases, with 19 bases sitting between them. The CDR3 loop is CASKQEAFKLYGYTF. DNA of the CDR3: TGTGCCAGCAAACAAGAGGCCTTCAAACTCTATGGCTACACCTTC.

This clone was recorded only once. The chain uses TRBV27 and TRBJ2-7; weak D call: TRBD2 (7 bases). V lost 6 bases to trimming and J lost 5 bases, with 17 bases between them. Germline CDR1 MNHEY, CDR2 SMNVEV (reference sequence). The CDR3 sequence is 14 residues long. CDR3 region: CASSLAGAGNEQYF. The CDR3 nucleotides are TGTGCCAGCAGCCTCGCGGGGGCAGGAAACGAGCAGTACTTC.

J is TRBJ1-1 and V is TRBV15; D gene uncertain. Trimming removed 1 base from V and 5 bases from J, with 5 bases in between. This CDR3 is 12 amino acids long. Per germline, CDR1 LNHNV and CDR2 YYDKDF (reference sequence). CDR3 residues: CATSRGQTEAFF. For the CDR3, the DNA is TGTGCCACCAGCAGAGGTCAAACTGAAGCTTTCTTT. Drawing the rest from reference TRBV15 and TRBJ1-1, the complete variable domain is DAMVIQNPRYQVTQFGKPVTLSCSQTLNHNVMYWYQQKSSQAPKLLFHYYDKDFNNEADTPDNFQSRRPNTSFCFLDIRSPGLGDTAMYLCATSRGQTEAFFGQGTRLTVV.